This T cell receptor beta chain was obtained from a study of immune aging and cytomegalovirus after organ transplant (dated by TCRdb to the early 2020s). Regarding the study in general: All transplant recipients received three-drug immunosuppression with prednisone, tacrolimus, and mycophenolate.

With regard to this clonotype: What antigen it recognizes has not been identified. Base qualities were left out, and no much larger clone turns up one base away.

The library was made by single-cell sequencing. The sequencing machine was an Illumina NovaSeq 6000. The BD Rhapsody Targeted mRNA and AbSeq Reagent Kit, in a microwell format, was used for cell capture and library preparation. The libraries included TCR, sample tags, AbSeq, and targeted mRNA drawn from the Human T-Cell Expression Panel together with custom TOX and TOX2 primers. Sequencing of the libraries was done on an Illumina NovaSeq. The paper's processing steps were these. The analysis covered around 10,000 cells in total, of which around 7,100 were CD8 T cells and around 4,000 were CD8 T cells with an identifiable TCR CDR3. Raw data were processed with the BD Rhapsody Targeted Analysis Pipeline with V(D)J processing on the Seven Bridges Genomics platform. SeqGeq 1.6.0 was used for quality control, Sample Tag demultiplexing with Lex-BDSMK, clone identification with VDJ Explorer, and Seurat clustering. Clones making up <1% of CD8 T cells were classified as non-expanded, and clones making up >2.5% of the sample were classified as clonal expansions. In-frame beta chains were kept once TCRdb had trimmed the public reads at Q25 with fastp and called clones with MiXCR. Rows are unified per CDR3 protein, each entry keeping the most common DNA and genes. TCRdb's processing, not the authors' own work, is the source of the V and J calls. Within this sample are approximately 22,000 distinct CDR3 sequences, with approximately 40% of them counted one time only. The ten largest clones take up under 30% of the sample.

CDR1 and CDR2 are drawn from the germline V gene (reference sequence): LNHDA, SQIVND. CDR3 length: 14 amino acids, cysteine to phenylalanine. Only the CDR3 portion is preserved as DNA: 42 bases, with reading frame beginning at the first base. The germline V and J ends show losses of 3 bases and 6 bases respectively, and no gene match explains 5 bases of the junction. The sample's time point label, in plain terms: five sample-tagged time points from pre-transplant (day -1) to day 368 post-transplant, pooled. Thawed PBMC were stimulated with a CMV IE-1 overlapping peptide library for about 13 hours, with no transport inhibitors added. After thawing, cells rested overnight before stimulation in R10 medium with CD28/CD49d costimulation. The IE-1 peptide library was composed of 15-amino-acid peptides with overlaps of 11 amino acids. Samples from each time point were barcoded using BD Single-Cell Multiplexing Kit Sample Tags, then pooled and stained with sorting antibodies plus oligo-conjugated anti-CD45RA. A BD FACSAria III was used to sort CMV-responsive CD8+CD137+ and CD4+CD154+ T cells at 4-way purity. Blood samples were drawn into EDTA vacutainers and processed by Ficoll gradient within 1-24 hours.

The research as a whole found: Aged-phenotype cells increased post-transplant regardless of clone size, earlier in large clones (days 200-264) than small clones, following viremia. CD57 was not measured in the sequencing data, so a conservative gene-based aging definition was used instead. TEMRA cells made up a larger share of large clones, and the seven largest clones (1904 cells) gained aged and TEMRA cells while losing TCM cells.

This clonotype originated in a female donor who had a heart transplant and CMV viremia. The V gene is TRBV19 and the J gene is TRBJ2-1; 7 junctional bases match TRBD1. The input for sequencing was CMV peptide-activated CD4+ and CD8+ T cells sorted from blood, taken at five time points, pooled. The cell subset or site label on this specimen signifies: sorted CD8+CD137+ and CD4+CD154+ T cells after about 12 h CMV IE-1 peptide stimulation. CDR3 sequence: CASSIPTGLNEQFF. Here is the DNA: TGTGCCAGTAGTATCCCGACAGGGCTCAATGAGCAGTTCTTC.